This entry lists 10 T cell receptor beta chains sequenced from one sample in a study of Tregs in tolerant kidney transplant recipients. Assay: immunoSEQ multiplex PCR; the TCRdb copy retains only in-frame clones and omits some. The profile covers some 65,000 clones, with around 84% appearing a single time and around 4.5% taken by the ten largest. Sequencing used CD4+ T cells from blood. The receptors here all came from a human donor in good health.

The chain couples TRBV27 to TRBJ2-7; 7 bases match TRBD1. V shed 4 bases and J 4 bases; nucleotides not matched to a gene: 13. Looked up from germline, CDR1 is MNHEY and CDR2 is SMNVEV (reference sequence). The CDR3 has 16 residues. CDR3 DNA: TGTGCCAGCAGTTCCCGACAGGGAGTGAATGGATACGAGCAGTACTTC. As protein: CASSSRQGVNGYEQYF.

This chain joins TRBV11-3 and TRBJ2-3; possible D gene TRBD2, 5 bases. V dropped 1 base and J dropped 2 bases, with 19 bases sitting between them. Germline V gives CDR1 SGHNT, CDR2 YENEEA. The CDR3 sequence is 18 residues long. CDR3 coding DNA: TGTGCCAGCAGCTTAGGCCGGGGTAGTAACACTAACACAGATACGCAGTATTTT. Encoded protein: CASSLGRGSNTNTDTQYF.

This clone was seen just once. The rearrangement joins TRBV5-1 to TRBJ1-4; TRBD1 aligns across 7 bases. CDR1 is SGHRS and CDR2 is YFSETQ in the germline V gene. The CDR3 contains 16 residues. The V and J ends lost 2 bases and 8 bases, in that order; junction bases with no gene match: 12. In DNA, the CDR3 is TGCGCCAGCAGCTTCAGCTGGGTTGCAGGGGGAGAAAAACTGTTTTTT. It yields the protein CASSFSWVAGGEKLFF.

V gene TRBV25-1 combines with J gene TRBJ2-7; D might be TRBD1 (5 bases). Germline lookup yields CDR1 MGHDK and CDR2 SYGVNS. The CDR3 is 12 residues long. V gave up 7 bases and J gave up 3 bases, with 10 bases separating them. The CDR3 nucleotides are TGTGCCAGCAACGGCAGGGACTACGAGCAGTACTTC. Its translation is CASNGRDYEQYF.

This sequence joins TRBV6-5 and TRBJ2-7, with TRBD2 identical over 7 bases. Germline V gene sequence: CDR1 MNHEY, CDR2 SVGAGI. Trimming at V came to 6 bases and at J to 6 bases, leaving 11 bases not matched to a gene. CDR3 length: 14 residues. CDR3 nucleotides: TGTGCCAGCAGGGAAGCGGGGCGTGTTCTCGAGCAGTACTTC. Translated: CASREAGRVLEQYF.

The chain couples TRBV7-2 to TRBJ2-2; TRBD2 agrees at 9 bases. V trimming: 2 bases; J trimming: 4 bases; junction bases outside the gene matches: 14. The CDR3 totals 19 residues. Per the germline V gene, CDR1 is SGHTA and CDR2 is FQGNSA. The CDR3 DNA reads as TGTGCCAGCAGCTTAAGGTCCCTAGCGGGACCCTGGGGCACCGGGGAGCTGTTTTTT. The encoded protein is CASSLRSLAGPWGTGELFF.

The CDR3 DNA reads as TGTGCCAGCAGCGCTAGCGGGAGATCAGATACGCAGTATTTT. It translates to CASSASGRSDTQYF. This chain links TRBV2 with TRBJ2-3; 10 positions match TRBD2. J gave up 4 bases and V 6 bases, and 4 bases lay outside the gene matches. Germline-derived CDR1 and CDR2 are SNHLY and FYNNEI. The CDR3 sequence is 14 residues long.

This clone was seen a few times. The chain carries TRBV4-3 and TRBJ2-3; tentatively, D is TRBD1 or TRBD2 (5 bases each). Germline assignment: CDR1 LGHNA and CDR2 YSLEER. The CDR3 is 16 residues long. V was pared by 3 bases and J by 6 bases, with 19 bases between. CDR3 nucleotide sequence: TGCGCCAGCAGCCAGGACCGGGACGGAACGTGGGATACGCAGTATTTT. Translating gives CASSQDRDGTWDTQYF.

CDR3 region: CASVGTRANEKLFF. For the CDR3, the DNA is TGTGCCAGCGTAGGCACGCGGGCTAATGAAAAACTGTTTTTT. The chain is built from TRBV2 and TRBJ1-4; D not resolved. The V end lost 8 bases, the J end lost 3 bases, and 13 bases lay between the germline ends. Germline CDR1 is SNHLY and CDR2 is FYNNEI. The CDR3 sequence is 14 residues long. Looking up the rest from reference TRBV2 and TRBJ1-4 gives the full variable domain: EPEVTQTPSHQVTQMGQEVILRCVPISNHLYFYWYRQILGQKVEFLVSFYNNEISEKSEIFDDQFSVERPDGSNFTLKIRSTKLEDSAMYFCASVGTRANEKLFFGSGTQLSVL.

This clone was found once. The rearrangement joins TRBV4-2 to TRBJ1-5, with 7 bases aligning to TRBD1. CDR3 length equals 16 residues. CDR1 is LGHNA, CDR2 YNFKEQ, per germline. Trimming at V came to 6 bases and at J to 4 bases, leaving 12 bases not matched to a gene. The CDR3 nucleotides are TGTGCCAGCAGTCCTACCCGACAGGGAAAGAATCAGCCCCAGCATTTT. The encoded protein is CASSPTRQGKNQPQHF.